This TCR beta chain was captured in a study of blood T cell repertoires in COVID-19. For the study at large: The samples span acute and convalescent COVID-19 from the United States, Italy and Spain. T cells, B-cell-depleted T cells, or PBMCs supplied cDNA or gDNA.

The CDR3 consists of 18 residues. The germline gives CDR1 LGHNA, CDR2 YSLEER. V lost 2 bases, J lost 4 bases, and 11 bases stayed unmatched. This clone has only one observation. Clones were sequenced by immunoSEQ multiplex PCR, and TCRdb holds only the in-frame ones, with some missing. The table lists about 230,000 clones, around 82% of them singletons. This sequence originates from a man in his forties with active or convalescent COVID-19. The sample was peripheral blood. V usage is TRBV4-3 and J usage is TRBJ2-1; TRBD2 matches 10 bases. DNA for the CDR3: TGCGCCAGCAGCCAAACTAACCGCCCTAGCGGGGGATACAATGAGCAGTTCTTC. Translating it yields CASSQTNRPSGGYNEQFF.